This T cell receptor (beta chain) was retrieved from a study of T cell responses to AZD1222 COVID-19 vaccine. The assay was immunoSEQ multiplex PCR, and TCRdb's table has in-frame clones only and misses some. The sample yields approximately 110,000 clones, about 85% seen once. CDR3 length equals 14 residues. The germline V and J ends were trimmed by 0 bases and 3 bases, with 9 bases remaining between them. Germline lookup yields CDR1 SGHNT and CDR2 YYREEE (reference sequence). This clone was recorded a few times. What it recognizes is unknown. Whole-study findings and limits: Donors, mostly white British, included more females; clonal diversity was possibly underestimated.

This TCR was recovered from an adult in good health. Material: peripheral blood, obtained on day 0 of AZD1222 vaccination. This chain links TRBV5-4 with TRBJ1-1, with D tentatively TRBD1 (5 bases). The CDR3 reads CASSLAGAHTEAFF. The CDR3 DNA reads as TGTGCCAGCAGCTTGGCTGGGGCACACACTGAAGCTTTCTTT.